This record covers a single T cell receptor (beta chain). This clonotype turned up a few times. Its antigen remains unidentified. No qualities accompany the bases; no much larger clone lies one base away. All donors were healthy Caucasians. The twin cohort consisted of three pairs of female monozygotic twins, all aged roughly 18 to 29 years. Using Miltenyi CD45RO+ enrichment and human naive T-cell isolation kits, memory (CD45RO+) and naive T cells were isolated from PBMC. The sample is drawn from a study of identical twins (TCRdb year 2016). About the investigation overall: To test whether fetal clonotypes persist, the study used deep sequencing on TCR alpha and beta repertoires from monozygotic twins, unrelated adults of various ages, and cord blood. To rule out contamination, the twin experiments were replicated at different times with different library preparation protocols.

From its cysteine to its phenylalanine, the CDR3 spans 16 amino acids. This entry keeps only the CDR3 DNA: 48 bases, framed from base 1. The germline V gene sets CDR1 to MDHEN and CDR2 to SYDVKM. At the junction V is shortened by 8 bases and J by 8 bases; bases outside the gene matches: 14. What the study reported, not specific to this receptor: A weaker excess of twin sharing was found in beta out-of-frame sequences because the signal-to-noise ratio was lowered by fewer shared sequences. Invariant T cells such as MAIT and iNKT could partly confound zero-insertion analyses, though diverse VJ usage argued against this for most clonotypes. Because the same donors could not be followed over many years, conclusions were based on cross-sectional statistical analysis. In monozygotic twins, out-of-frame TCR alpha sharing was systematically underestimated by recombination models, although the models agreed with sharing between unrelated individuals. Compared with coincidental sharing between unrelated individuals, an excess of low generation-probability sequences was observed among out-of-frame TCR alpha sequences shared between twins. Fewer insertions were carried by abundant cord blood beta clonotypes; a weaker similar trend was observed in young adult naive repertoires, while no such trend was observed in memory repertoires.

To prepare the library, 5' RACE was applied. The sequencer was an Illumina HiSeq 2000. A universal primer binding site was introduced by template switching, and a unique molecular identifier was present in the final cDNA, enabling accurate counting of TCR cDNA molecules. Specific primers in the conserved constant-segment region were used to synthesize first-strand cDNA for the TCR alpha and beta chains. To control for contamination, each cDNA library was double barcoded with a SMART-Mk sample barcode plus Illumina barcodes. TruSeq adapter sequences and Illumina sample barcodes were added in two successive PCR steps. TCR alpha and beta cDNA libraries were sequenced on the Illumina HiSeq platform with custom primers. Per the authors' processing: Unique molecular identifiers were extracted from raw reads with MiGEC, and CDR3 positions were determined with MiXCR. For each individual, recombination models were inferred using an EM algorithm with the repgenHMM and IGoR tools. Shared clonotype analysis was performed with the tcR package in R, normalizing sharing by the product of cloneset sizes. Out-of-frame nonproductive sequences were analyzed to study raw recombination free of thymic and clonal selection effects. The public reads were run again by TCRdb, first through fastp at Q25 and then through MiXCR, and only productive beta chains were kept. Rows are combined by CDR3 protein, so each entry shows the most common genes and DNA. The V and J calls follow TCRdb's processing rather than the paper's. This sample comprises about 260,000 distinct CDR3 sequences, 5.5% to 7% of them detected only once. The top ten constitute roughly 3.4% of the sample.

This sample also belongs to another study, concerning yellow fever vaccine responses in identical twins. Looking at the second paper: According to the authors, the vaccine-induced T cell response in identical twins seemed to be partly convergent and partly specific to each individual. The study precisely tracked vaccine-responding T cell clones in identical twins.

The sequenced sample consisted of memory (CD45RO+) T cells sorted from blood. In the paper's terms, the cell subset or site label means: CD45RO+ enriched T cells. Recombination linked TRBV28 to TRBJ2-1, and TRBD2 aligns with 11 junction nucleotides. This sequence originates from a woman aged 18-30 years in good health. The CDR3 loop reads CASWGPIAGGSDEQFF. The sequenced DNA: TGTGCCAGCTGGGGCCCAATAGCGGGAGGGAGCGATGAGCAGTTCTTC.